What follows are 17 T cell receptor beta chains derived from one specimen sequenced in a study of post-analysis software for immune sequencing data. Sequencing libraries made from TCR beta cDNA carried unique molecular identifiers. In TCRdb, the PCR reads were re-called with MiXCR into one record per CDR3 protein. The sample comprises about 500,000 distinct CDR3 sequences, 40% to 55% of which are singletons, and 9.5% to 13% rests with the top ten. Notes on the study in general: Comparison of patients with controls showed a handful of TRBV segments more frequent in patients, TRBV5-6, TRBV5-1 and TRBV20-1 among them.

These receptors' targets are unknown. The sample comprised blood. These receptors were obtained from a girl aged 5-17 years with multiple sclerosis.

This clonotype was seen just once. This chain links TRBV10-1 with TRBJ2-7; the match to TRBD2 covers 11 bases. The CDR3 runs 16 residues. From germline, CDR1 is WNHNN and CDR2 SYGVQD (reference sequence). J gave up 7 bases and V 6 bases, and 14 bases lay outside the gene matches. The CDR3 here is CASSPSTSGVTGEQYF. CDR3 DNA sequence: TGCGCCAGCAGCCCATCGACTAGCGGGGTAACGGGGGAGCAGTACTTC.

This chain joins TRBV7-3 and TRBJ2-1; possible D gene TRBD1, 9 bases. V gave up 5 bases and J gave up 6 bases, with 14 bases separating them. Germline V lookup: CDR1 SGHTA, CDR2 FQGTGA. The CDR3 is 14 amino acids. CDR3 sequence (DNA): TGTGCCAGCAGCATAGCGGGACAGGGCAATGAGCAGTTCTTC. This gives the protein CASSIAGQGNEQFF. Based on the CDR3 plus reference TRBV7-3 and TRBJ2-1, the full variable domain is GAGVSQTPSNKVTEKGKYVELRCDPISGHTALYWYRQSLGQGPEFLIYFQGTGAADDSGLPNDRFFAVRPEGSVSTLKIQRTERGDSAVYLCASSIAGQGNEQFFGPGTRLTVL.

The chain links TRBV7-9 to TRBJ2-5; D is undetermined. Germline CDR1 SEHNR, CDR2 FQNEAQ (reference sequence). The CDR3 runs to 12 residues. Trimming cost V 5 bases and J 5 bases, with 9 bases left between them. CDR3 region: CASSHEVETQYF. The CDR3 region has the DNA TGTGCCAGCAGCCATGAAGTCGAGACCCAGTACTTC.

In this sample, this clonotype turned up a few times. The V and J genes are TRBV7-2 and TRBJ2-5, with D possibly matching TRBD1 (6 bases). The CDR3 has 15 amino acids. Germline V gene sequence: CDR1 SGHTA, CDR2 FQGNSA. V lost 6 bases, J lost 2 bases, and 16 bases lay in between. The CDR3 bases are TGTGCCAGCAGTTCTCATTTCCAGGGGCAAGAGACCCAGTACTTC. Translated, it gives CASSSHFQGQETQYF.

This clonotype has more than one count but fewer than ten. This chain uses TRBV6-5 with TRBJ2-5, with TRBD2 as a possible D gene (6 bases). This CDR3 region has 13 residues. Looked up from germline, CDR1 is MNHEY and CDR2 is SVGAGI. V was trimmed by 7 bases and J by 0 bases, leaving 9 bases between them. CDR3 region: CASKPGDQETQYF. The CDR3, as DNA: TGTGCCAGCAAGCCGGGAGACCAAGAGACCCAGTACTTC.

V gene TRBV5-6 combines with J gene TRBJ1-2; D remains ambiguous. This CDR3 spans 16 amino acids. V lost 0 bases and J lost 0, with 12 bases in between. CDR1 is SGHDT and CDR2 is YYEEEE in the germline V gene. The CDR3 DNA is TGTGCCAGCAGCTTGGGCCCAGCCAATTCTAACTATGGCTACACCTTC. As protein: CASSLGPANSNYGYTF.

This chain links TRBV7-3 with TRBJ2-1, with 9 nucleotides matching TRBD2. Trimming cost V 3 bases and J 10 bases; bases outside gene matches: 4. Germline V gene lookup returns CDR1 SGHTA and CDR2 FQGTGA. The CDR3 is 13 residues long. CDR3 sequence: CASSFQGLAEQFF. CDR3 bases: TGTGCCAGCAGCTTCCAAGGACTAGCGGAGCAGTTCTTC.

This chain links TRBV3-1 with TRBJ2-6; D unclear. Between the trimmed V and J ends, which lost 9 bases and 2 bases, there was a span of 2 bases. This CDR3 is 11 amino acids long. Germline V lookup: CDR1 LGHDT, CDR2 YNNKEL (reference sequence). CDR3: CASAGANVLTF. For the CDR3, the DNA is TGTGCCAGTGCTGGGGCCAACGTCCTGACTTTC.

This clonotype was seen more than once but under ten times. This CDR3 reads CASSQDQGGGYTF. CDR3 DNA sequence: TGTGCCAGCAGCCAAGATCAAGGAGGGGGCTACACCTTC. The chain links TRBV3-1 to TRBJ1-2; D uncertain. CDR1 is LGHDT, CDR2 YNNKEL, per germline (reference sequence). The CDR3 loop spans 13 amino acids. The ends were cut back, 0 bases at V and 8 bases at J, with 10 bases in the middle.

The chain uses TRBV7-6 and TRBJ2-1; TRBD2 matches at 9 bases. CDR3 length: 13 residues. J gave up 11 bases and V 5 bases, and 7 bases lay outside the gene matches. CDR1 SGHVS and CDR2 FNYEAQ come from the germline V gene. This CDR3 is CASSQTSGAKQFF. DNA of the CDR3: TGTGCCAGCAGCCAGACTAGCGGCGCCAAGCAGTTCTTC.

Written as DNA, the CDR3 is TGCAGCGGCATGAACTTGTACGAGCAGTACTTC. This codes for CSGMNLYEQYF. The gene calls are TRBV29-1 and TRBJ2-7; the D is unclear. The V end lost 7 bases, the J end lost 4 bases, and 11 bases lay between the germline ends. Germline V gene lookup returns CDR1 SQVTM and CDR2 ANQGSEA. The CDR3 sequence is 11 residues long.

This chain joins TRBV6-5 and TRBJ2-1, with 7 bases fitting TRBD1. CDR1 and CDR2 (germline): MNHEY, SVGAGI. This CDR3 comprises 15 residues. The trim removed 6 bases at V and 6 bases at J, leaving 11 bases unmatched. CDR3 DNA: TGTGCCAGCAGCAAACAGGGGACGGTGGGCAATGAGCAGTTCTTC. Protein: CASSKQGTVGNEQFF.

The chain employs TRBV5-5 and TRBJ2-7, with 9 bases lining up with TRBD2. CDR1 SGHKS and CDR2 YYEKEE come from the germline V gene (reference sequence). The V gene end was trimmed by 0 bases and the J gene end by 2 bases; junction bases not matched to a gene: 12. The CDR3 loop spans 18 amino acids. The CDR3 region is CASSLGGASGISTYEQYF. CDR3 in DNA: TGTGCCAGCAGCTTGGGCGGGGCTAGCGGGATTTCAACCTACGAGCAGTACTTC.

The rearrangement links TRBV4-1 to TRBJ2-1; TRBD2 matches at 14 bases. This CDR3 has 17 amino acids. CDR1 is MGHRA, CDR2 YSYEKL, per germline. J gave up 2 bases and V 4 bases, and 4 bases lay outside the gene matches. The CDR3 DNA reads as TGCGCCAGCAGCCGGGGACTAGCGGGAGTAACCTACAATGAGCAGTTCTTC. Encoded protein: CASSRGLAGVTYNEQFF.

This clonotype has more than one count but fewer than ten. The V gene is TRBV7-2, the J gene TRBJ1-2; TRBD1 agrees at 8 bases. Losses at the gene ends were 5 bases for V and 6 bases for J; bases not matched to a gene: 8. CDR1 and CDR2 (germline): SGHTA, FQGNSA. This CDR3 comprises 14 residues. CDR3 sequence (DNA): TGTGCCAGCAGCCGCCCACCGGGACAGGATGGCTACACCTTC. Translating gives CASSRPPGQDGYTF.

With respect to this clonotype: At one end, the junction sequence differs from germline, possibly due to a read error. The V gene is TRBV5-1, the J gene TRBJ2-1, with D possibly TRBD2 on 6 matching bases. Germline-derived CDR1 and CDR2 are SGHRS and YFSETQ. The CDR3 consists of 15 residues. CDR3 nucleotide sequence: TGCGCCAACAGCTGGGGGGACGGCTCCTACAATGAGCAGTTCTTC. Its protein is CANSWGDGSYNEQFF.

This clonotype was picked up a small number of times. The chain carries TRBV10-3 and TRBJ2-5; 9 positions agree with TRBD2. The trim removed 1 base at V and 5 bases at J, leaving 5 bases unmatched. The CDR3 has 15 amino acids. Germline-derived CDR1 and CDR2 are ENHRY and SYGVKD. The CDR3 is CAISELREGSETQYF. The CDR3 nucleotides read TGTGCCATCAGTGAGTTGCGGGAGGGCTCGGAGACCCAGTACTTC.